This TCR beta chain comes out of a study of identical twins. MiXCR was run by TCRdb on the 5' RACE reads, yielding one entry per CDR3 protein. The sample holds 450,000 or so distinct CDR3 sequences, 12% to 15% seen once. Healthy Caucasian donors formed the entire cohort. This clonotype was observed a handful of times. Its antigen is not identified. Broader study findings: Out-of-frame alpha sequences common to twins were enriched for low generation probability.

The same sample was also studied in work on yellow fever vaccine responses in identical twins.

Specimen: CD4+ T cells sorted from blood. This receptor was taken from a woman aged 18-35 years in good health.

In nucleotides, the CDR3 is TGTGCCAGCAGCTTAGAAACGGGAGGGCCACGGAATGAGCAGTTCTTC. Protein: CASSLETGGPRNEQFF. This chain joins TRBV11-3 and TRBJ2-1; 8 nucleotides line up with TRBD2. The CDR3 length is 16 residues. The germline gives CDR1 SGHNT, CDR2 YENEEA. The V gene end was trimmed by 0 bases and the J gene end by 7 bases; junction bases not matched to a gene: 8.